The clone carrying this T cell receptor (beta chain) was counted only a few times. Its antigen is still unknown. TCRdb analysed the 5' RACE reads with MiXCR anew, one entry per CDR3 protein. The table lists hundreds of thousands of distinct CDR3 sequences, 15% to 20% of them singletons. Germline CDR1 is SGHRS and CDR2 is YFSETQ. V lost 1 base to trimming and J lost 6 bases, with 9 bases between them. The CDR3 sequence is 13 residues long. The data are from a study of T-cell memory formation after mild COVID-19. On the study more broadly: There were largely donor-specific TCR clusters. General observations from the study: Mainly CM and EM harbored the contracting CD4+ clones; mainly EMRA harbored the CD8+ ones.

Sequenced sample: PBMCs or a T cell subset sorted from them (not recorded which). The chain has TRBV5-1 and TRBJ2-3; D gene unclear. The sequence was collected from a man in his late teens or twenties who had mild COVID-19 (a few samples of this study predate the infection). Cell type and time point are not known. CDR3 protein: CASSLMALDTQYF. Here the CDR3 DNA reads TGCGCCAGCAGCTTGATGGCCCTCGATACGCAGTATTTT.